These 18 T cell receptor beta chains share one sample of origin, sequenced in a study of blood T cell repertoires in COVID-19. Profiling relied on immunoSEQ multiplex PCR, and the TCRdb table lists in-frame clones only, not all of them. The sample contains around 190,000 clones, approximately 84% of which appear only once. The sequencing sample was made of peripheral blood. These TCRs come from a human donor in a cohort sampled during active COVID-19.

This rearrangement joins TRBV27 to TRBJ2-1; D may be TRBD2 (6 bases). The CDR3 length is 13 residues. V lost 1 base, J lost 5 bases, and 6 bases lay in between. Germline V lookup: CDR1 MNHEY, CDR2 SMNVEV (reference sequence). The CDR3 sequence: CASSLWGDNEQFF. The CDR3 DNA follows: TGTGCCAGCAGTTTATGGGGGGACAATGAGCAGTTCTTC.

The chain couples TRBV10-3 to TRBJ1-1; TRBD1 aligns across 9 bases. The CDR3 contains 15 residues. CDR1 is ENHRY and CDR2 is SYGVKD in the germline V gene. The V gene end was trimmed by 3 bases and the J gene end by 0 bases; junction bases not matched to a gene: 2. CDR3 DNA sequence: TGTGCCATCAGTGAAGGACAGGGGTTGAACACTGAAGCTTTCTTT. Translation gives CAISEGQGLNTEAFF.

This clone occurred a few times. The V gene is TRBV3-1 (or the pseudogene TRBV3-2), the J gene TRBJ1-1; 7 bases fit TRBD1. The ends lost 2 bases at V and 0 bases at J; junction bases unmatched: 0. Germline CDR1 and CDR2: LGHDT and YNNKEL (reference sequence). The CDR3 sequence is 14 residues long. As DNA, the CDR3 is TGTGCCAGCAGCCAAACAGGGGTGAACACTGAAGCTTTCTTT. Translating gives CASSQTGVNTEAFF.

This clone was observed once. Here the CDR3 DNA reads TGTGCCAGCAGTCGTGGGTCAGGGGGATTCTATGGCTACACCTTC. This translates into CASSRGSGGFYGYTF. The chain recombines TRBV6-5 with TRBJ1-2, with 7 bases aligning to TRBD1. The CDR3 is 15 residues long. CDR1 MNHEY and CDR2 SVGAGI come from the germline V gene. V dropped 5 bases and J dropped 4; count of bases not matched to a gene: 10.

Comments on this clone: A read error may explain this, as a much larger clone is one base away. The V and J genes are TRBV3-1 (or the pseudogene TRBV3-2) and TRBJ1-1; TRBD1 aligns across 9 bases. CDR1 and CDR2 from the germline V gene are LGHDT and YNNKEL (reference sequence). CDR3 size: 14 residues. V trimming: 5 bases; J trimming: 3 bases; junction bases outside the gene matches: 4. CDR3 nucleotides: TGTGCCAGCAGCTTCCGGACAGGGGACACTGAAGCTTTCTTT. Protein: CASSFRTGDTEAFF.

This clone occurred a few times. The V and J genes are TRBV5-4 and TRBJ1-6, with no clear D. The CDR3 is 16 residues long. The V end lost 0 bases, the J end lost 6 bases, and 13 bases lay between the germline ends. Looked up from germline, CDR1 is SGHNT and CDR2 is YYREEE (reference sequence). For the CDR3, the DNA is TGTGCCAGCAGCTTGGGAGATGGTCGGGGTAATTCACCCCTCCACTTT. Its translation: CASSLGDGRGNSPLHF.

The chain has TRBV3-1 (or the pseudogene TRBV3-2) and TRBJ1-1; tentative D call: TRBD1 (5 bases). The CDR3 loop spans 12 amino acids. Germline V gives CDR1 LGHDT, CDR2 YNNKEL (reference sequence). Between the trimmed V and J ends, which lost 4 bases and 6 bases, there was a span of 9 bases. As DNA, the CDR3 is TGTGCCAGCAGCCCCGGGGGTCCTGAAGCTTTCTTT. This encodes CASSPGGPEAFF.

This chain joins TRBV14 and TRBJ2-3; 10 bases agree with TRBD1. This CDR3 comprises 16 residues. Germline CDR1 and CDR2: SGHDN and FVKESK. J was trimmed by 3 bases and V by 5 bases; bases with no gene match: 8. DNA for the CDR3: TGTGCCAGCAGCACGGGGACAGGGGATGTGACAGATACGCAGTATTTT. Translated, it gives CASSTGTGDVTDTQYF.

J is TRBJ1-5 and V is TRBV6-5, with D unresolved. Germline CDR1 and CDR2: MNHEY and SVGAGI. The CDR3 is 12 amino acids. V lost 4 bases and J lost 5, with 6 bases in between. Here the CDR3 reads CASSSGDQPQHF. The CDR3 DNA is TGTGCCAGCAGTTCCGGTGATCAGCCCCAGCATTTT.

This rearrangement joins TRBV6-5 to TRBJ1-1; D gene ambiguous. The CDR3 consists of 14 residues. The V and J ends lost 2 bases and 4 bases respectively, with 11 bases between them. Germline V gene lookup returns CDR1 MNHEY and CDR2 SVGAGI. CDR3 region: CASSYGRRTTEAFF. DNA of the CDR3: TGTGCCAGCAGTTACGGTCGGAGGACCACTGAAGCTTTCTTT.

This chain links TRBV3-1 (or the pseudogene TRBV3-2) with TRBJ1-2; 9 nucleotides line up with TRBD1. This CDR3 contains 16 residues. J was trimmed by 7 bases and V by 0 bases; bases with no gene match: 9. Germline V gene sequence: CDR1 LGHDT, CDR2 YNNKEL (reference sequence). The CDR3 bases are TGTGCCAGCAGCCAAGACAAGGTACAGGGGGCTTTTGGCTACACCTTC. Amino acid sequence: CASSQDKVQGAFGYTF.

This chain uses TRBV19 with TRBJ2-1, with D possibly TRBD1 on 6 matching bases. This CDR3 is built from 16 residues. Germline V gene lookup returns CDR1 LNHDA and CDR2 SQIVND (reference sequence). V was shortened by 3 bases and J by 0 bases, with 12 bases between the two germline ends. CDR3 nucleotide sequence: TGTGCCAGTAGTATCGGCCAGGGGAACTCCTACAATGAGCAGTTCTTC. It specifies CASSIGQGNSYNEQFF.

This chain uses TRBV5-1 with TRBJ1-2, with 7 bases identical to TRBD1. The germline V gene has CDR1 SGHRS and CDR2 YFSETQ. CDR3 length: 13 residues. J gave up 10 bases and V 2 bases, and 8 bases lay outside the gene matches. The CDR3 loop is CASSFPDRRHYTF. In DNA form, the CDR3 reads TGCGCCAGCAGCTTTCCGGACAGGCGACACTACACCTTC.

The rearrangement uses TRBV7-8 and TRBJ2-2; 8 positions agree with TRBD2. Germline lookup yields CDR1 SGHVS and CDR2 FQNEAQ. The V and J ends lost 1 base and 1 base, in that order; junction bases with no gene match: 2. The length of the CDR3 is 16 residues. Written as DNA, the CDR3 is TGTGCCAGCAGCTTAGTAGCGGGGCTGAACACCGGGGAGCTGTTTTTT. Its protein product is CASSLVAGLNTGELFF.

The chain combines TRBV5-5 with TRBJ2-5; D is unclear. This CDR3 comprises 14 residues. The germline V gene encodes CDR1 SGHKS and CDR2 YYEKEE (reference sequence). V dropped 4 bases and J dropped 5 bases, with 15 bases sitting between them. CDR3 loop: CASSPFSARETQYF. The CDR3 nucleotides read TGTGCCAGCAGCCCTTTCTCGGCCAGGGAGACCCAGTACTTC.

The chain is built from TRBV5-1 and TRBJ2-7, with a tentative D call TRBD1 (5 bases). V lost 2 bases and J lost 4, with 13 bases in between. The CDR3 is 14 residues long. Germline values: CDR1 SGHRS, CDR2 YFSETQ. The CDR3 spells CASSFTYQGYEQYF. DNA for the CDR3: TGCGCCAGCAGCTTTACGTATCAGGGATACGAGCAGTACTTC.

The rearrangement joins TRBV5-5 to TRBJ2-3, with 13 bases matching TRBD2. Germline CDR1 reads SGHKS; CDR2 reads YYEKEE (reference sequence). CDR3 length: 16 amino acids. V was pared by 4 bases and J by 1 base, with 3 bases of the junction left unmatched. CDR3 sequence: CASSTGLAGRTDTQYF. CDR3 coding DNA: TGTGCCAGCAGCACGGGACTAGCGGGACGCACAGATACGCAGTATTTT.

The rearrangement joins TRBV30 to TRBJ1-2; D gene unclear. CDR3 length equals 11 residues. In germline, CDR1 is GTSNPN, CDR2 SVGIG (reference sequence). The ends were cut back, 0 bases at V and 6 bases at J, with 5 bases in the middle. The CDR3 DNA sequence: TGTGCCTGGAGTGTTAGCCATGGCTACACCTTC. Its translation: CAWSVSHGYTF.